Reported below is one TCR beta chain. What it recognizes is unknown. This record comes from a study of T cell responses to AZD1222 COVID-19 vaccine. Overall study: Pooled in the analysis were second doses at about 4 or about 12 weeks. Regarding the study as a whole: Regions left unmutated in variants are reportedly the target of nearly half of spike-specific TCRs. The peak T cell response came first, and repertoires were sampled only after it. Most donors were white British and more were female, and clonal diversity was possibly underestimated.

TCRdb keeps only in-frame clones here, not all; method: immunoSEQ multiplex PCR. The table records roughly 120,000 clones, 88% of them present only once. Trimming took off 0 bases at V and 7 bases at J, with 11 bases between the two ends. Germline CDR1 SGHNT, CDR2 YYREEE (reference sequence). The CDR3 has 14 residues. The clonotype was recovered from an adult in good health. V usage is TRBV5-4 and J usage is TRBJ1-3, with unresolved D. The sequencing here drew on peripheral blood, taken on day 0 of AZD1222 vaccination. CDR3: CASSLAGSTNTIYF. Written as DNA, the CDR3 is TGTGCCAGCAGCTTGGCGGGGTCGACTAACACCATATATTTT. The variable domain in full, completed from reference TRBV5-4 and TRBJ1-3, reads ETGVTQSPTHLIKTRGQQVTLRCSSQSGHNTVSWYQQALGQGPQFIFQYYREEENGRGNFPPRFSGLQFPNYSSELNVNALELDDSALYLCASSLAGSTNTIYFGEGSWLTVV.